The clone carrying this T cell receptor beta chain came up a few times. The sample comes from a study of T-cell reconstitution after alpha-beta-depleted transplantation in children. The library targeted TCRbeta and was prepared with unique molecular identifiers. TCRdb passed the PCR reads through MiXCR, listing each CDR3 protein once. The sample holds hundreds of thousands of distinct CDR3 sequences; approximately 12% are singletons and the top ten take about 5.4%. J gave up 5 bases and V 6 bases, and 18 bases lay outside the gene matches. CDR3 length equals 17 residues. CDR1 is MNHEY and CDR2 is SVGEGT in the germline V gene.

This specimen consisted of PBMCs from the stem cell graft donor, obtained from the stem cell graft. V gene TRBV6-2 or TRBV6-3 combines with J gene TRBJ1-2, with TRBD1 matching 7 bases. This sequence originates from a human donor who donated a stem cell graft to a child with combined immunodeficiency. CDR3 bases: TGTGCCAGCAGGACTATTGCCTCTTCGGGGACAGCTTATGGCTACACCTTC. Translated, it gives CASRTIASSGTAYGYTF.